A selection of T cell receptor beta chains follows, all from one sample in a study of Ad26.COV2.S vaccination and SARS-CoV-2 variants. The assay was immunoSEQ multiplex PCR, and TCRdb's table has in-frame clones only and misses some. The sample has roughly 400,000 clones, roughly 87% seen once. The sequenced sample was peripheral blood, obtained in a trial of Ad26.COV2.S vaccine versus placebo. These receptors all stem from a person between 18 and 65 years old who received the Ad26.COV2.S COVID-19 vaccine or a placebo. The CDR3 runs from the conserved cysteine through the conserved F or W. A D gene is named only where the DNA matches it firmly. Clone sizes are given selectively: once, few, many, or a class where the clone is expanded.

V,D,J,length,size,DNA,CDR3
TRBV7-6,.,TRBJ2-2,14,.,TGTGCCAGCAGCTTAAGGTCACGGGGCGGGGAGCTGTTTTTT,CASSLRSRGGELFF
TRBV6-2/TRBV6-3,TRBD1,TRBJ2-5,16,.,TGTGCCAGCAGTTACTTAACTGGGACAGCCCAAGAGACCCAGTACTTC,CASSYLTGTAQETQYF
TRBV9,TRBD1,TRBJ2-2,16,.,TGTGCCAGCAGCGGCACCGGGACAGGGGGTTCCGGGGAGCTGTTTTTT,CASSGTGTGGSGELFF
TRBV7-2,TRBD2,TRBJ2-3,17,.,TGTGCCAGCAGCCTACCGTCTCCGGGACTAGCGGTAGATACGCAGTATTTT,CASSLPSPGLAVDTQYF
TRBV4-3,.,TRBJ2-6,15,.,TGCGCCAGTAGCCAAGTCAGCACTGGGGCCAACGTCCTGACTTTC,CASSQVSTGANVLTF
TRBV6-1,.,TRBJ2-7,15,.,TGTGCCAGCAGTGAAGCGCCAGGCCCGATTTACGAGCAGTACTTC,CASSEAPGPIYEQYF
TRBV3-1/TRBV3-2,.,TRBJ2-3,15,.,TGTGCCAGCAGCCAAGTTAAGCCTCTCTCAGATACGCAGTATTTT,CASSQVKPLSDTQYF
TRBV6-5,.,TRBJ2-1,14,.,TGTGCCAGCAGTTTAAGCGGAGCTAACAATGAGCAGTTCTTC,CASSLSGANNEQFF
TRBV27,TRBD1,TRBJ2-7,15,few,TGTGCCAGCAGTTTACGGACAGGGTTCCCCTACGAGCAGTACTTC,CASSLRTGFPYEQYF
TRBV6-2/TRBV6-3,TRBD2,TRBJ2-5,19,.,TGTGCCAGCAGTTACCAAGGACTAGCGGGAGGCCCCGTTGGAAAGACCCAGTACTTC,CASSYQGLAGGPVGKTQYF
TRBV5-1,TRBD2,TRBJ2-7,15,.,TGCGCCAGCAGCAGACCGAGCGGGGTCCATTACGAGCAGTACTTC,CASSRPSGVHYEQYF
TRBV7-8,TRBD2,TRBJ2-1,13,.,TGTGCCAGCAGCCGGGAGGCTGGGGTTGAGCAGTTCTTC,CASSREAGVEQFF
TRBV6-5,.,TRBJ2-5,15,.,TGTGCCAGCAGAGTTACTCGAACTAGGAAAGAGACCCAGTACTTC,CASRVTRTRKETQYF
TRBV18,.,TRBJ1-6,15,.,TGTGCCAGCTCACCGTCGACAGGTCATAATTCACCCCTCCACTTT,CASSPSTGHNSPLHF